This T cell receptor (beta chain) was captured in a study of T cells in localized non-small cell lung cancer. Clones were read by immunoSEQ multiplex PCR, and TCRdb kept only the in-frame ones, dropping some. The sample has several thousand clones, just under 90% seen once. The CDR3 contains 12 residues. Trimming took off 8 bases at V and 8 bases at J, with 14 bases between the two ends. CDR1 SGHAT and CDR2 FQNNGV come from the germline V gene. With respect to this clone: Its cognate antigen is unknown.

Points from the study as a whole: Uninvolved nearby lung showed the greatest T cell clonality, exceeding that found in tumor. Elevated circulating T cell density in blood was associated with longer overall survival.

The input for sequencing was peripheral blood, taken before any cancer treatment. The receptor was derived from a female donor over 55 with stage II squamous cell lung carcinoma. The genes are TRBV11-2 and TRBJ2-3; D tentatively fits TRBD1 or TRBD2 (5 bases each). CDR3 loop: CASGLDGGTQYF. In nucleotides, the CDR3 is TGTGCCAGCGGCCTGGATGGGGGTACGCAGTATTTT.